This TCR beta chain was identified during a study of cytomegalovirus exposure and HLA in healthy donors. At the level of the study: Of over 350 genotyped donors, 80% to 85% grouped in the Caucasian-associated ancestry cluster.

This PCR relied on a set of 60 Vbeta primers and 13 Jbeta primers. Method: immunoSEQ multiplex PCR; TCRdb's copy keeps in-frame clones and lacks some. The table shows about 200,000 clones, with roughly four fifths occurring only once. Study findings and constraints: Cytomegalovirus association was assigned to more than 150 TCR beta chains.

The length of the CDR3 is 14 residues. Trimming stripped 0 bases from V and 4 bases from J, with 7 bases between. Germline loops: CDR1 MNHEY, CDR2 SVGAGI. Notes on this clone: Its antigen remains unknown.

The sequenced sample consisted of PBMCs. This chain uses TRBV6-5 with TRBJ1-5; perhaps TRBD1 as D (5 bases). This clonotype was sampled from a woman between 45 and 65 years old in good health and CMV-seropositive. The DNA of the CDR3 is TGTGCCAGCAGTTACTCCGGGGGGAATCAGCCCCAGCATTTT. This encodes CASSYSGGNQPQHF.